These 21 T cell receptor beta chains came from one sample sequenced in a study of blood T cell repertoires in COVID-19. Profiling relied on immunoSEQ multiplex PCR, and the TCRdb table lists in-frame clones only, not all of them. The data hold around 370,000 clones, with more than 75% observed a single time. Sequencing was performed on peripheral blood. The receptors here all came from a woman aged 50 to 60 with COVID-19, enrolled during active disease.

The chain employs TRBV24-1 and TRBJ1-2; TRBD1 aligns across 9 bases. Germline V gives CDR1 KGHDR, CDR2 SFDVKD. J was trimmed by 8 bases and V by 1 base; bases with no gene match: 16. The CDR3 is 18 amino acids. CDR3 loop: CATSDFYSFGTGTGGYTF. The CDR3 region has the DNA TGTGCCACCAGTGATTTTTATTCTTTCGGGACAGGGACGGGGGGCTACACCTTC.

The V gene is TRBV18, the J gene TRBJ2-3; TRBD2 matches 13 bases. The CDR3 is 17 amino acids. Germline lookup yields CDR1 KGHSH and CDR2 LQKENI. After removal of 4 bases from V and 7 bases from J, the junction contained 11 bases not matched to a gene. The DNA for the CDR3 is TGTGCCAGCTCACTTCCCTGGACTAGCGGGAGTGCAAATACGCAGTATTTT. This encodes CASSLPWTSGSANTQYF.

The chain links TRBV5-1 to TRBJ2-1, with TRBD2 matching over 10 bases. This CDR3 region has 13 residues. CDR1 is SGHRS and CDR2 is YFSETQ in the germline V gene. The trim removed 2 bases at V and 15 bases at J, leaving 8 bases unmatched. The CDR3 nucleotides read TGCGCCAGCAGCTTATCCGGACTAGCGGAAGGGTTCTTC. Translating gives CASSLSGLAEGFF.

Here the CDR3 reads CASSSGGVYNSPLHF. The CDR3 DNA follows: TGTGCCAGCAGCTCCGGGGGGGTTTATAATTCACCCCTCCACTTT. The chain combines TRBV7-9 with TRBJ1-6, with D perhaps TRBD1 (5 bases). CDR3 size: 15 residues. V dropped 4 bases and J dropped 4 bases, with 11 bases sitting between them. Germline assignment: CDR1 SEHNR and CDR2 FQNEAQ (reference sequence).

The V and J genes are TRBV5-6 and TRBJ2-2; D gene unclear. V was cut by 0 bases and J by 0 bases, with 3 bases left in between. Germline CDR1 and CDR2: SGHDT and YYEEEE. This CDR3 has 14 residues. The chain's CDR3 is CASSLAPNTGELFF. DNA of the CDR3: TGTGCCAGCAGCTTGGCTCCGAACACCGGGGAGCTGTTTTTT.

The CDR3, as DNA: TGTGCCAGCAGCCTACTGTGGTACGAGCAGTACTTC. Protein: CASSLLWYEQYF. The rearrangement links TRBV14 to TRBJ2-7, with unresolved D. The germline V gene has CDR1 SGHDN and CDR2 FVKESK. V lost 4 bases, J lost 4 bases, and 8 bases lay in between. The CDR3 extends over 12 amino acids.

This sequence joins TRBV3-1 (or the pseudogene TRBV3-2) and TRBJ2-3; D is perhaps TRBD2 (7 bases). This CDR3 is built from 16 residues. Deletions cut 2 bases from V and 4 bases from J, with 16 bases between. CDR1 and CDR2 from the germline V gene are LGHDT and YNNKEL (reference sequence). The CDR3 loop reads CASSQRGAGRADTQYF. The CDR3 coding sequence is TGTGCCAGCAGCCAAAGGGGGGCAGGGAGGGCAGATACGCAGTATTTT.

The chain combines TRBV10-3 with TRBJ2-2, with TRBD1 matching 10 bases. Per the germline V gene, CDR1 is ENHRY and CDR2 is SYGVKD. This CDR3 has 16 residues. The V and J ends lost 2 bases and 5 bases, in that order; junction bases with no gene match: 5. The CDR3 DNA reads TGTGCCATCAGTGAGCCTGGGACAGGGGATACCGGGGAGCTGTTTTTT. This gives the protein CAISEPGTGDTGELFF.

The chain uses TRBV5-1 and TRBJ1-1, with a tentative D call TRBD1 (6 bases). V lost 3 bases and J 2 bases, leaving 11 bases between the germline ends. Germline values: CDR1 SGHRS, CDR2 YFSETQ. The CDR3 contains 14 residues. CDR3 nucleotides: TGCGCCAGCAGCTCCGGGACACGTAACACTGAAGCTTTCTTT. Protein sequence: CASSSGTRNTEAFF.

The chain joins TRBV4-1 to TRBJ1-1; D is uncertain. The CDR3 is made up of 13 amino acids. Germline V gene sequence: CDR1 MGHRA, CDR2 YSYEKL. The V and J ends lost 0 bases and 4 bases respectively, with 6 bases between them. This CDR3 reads CASSQDSGTEAFF. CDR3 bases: TGCGCCAGCAGCCAAGATTCCGGCACTGAAGCTTTCTTT.

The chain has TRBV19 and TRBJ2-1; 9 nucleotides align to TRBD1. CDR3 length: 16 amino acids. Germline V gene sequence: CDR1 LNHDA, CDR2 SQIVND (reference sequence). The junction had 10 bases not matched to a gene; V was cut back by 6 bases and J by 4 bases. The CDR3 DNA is TGTGCCAGTAGAGACTCGACAGGGGGAAATTACAATGAGCAGTTCTTC. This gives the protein CASRDSTGGNYNEQFF.

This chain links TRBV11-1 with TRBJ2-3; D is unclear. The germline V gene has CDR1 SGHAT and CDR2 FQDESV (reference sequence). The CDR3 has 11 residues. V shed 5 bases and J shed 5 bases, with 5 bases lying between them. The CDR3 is CASSRVDTQYF. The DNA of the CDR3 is TGTGCCAGCAGCCGGGTAGATACGCAGTATTTT.

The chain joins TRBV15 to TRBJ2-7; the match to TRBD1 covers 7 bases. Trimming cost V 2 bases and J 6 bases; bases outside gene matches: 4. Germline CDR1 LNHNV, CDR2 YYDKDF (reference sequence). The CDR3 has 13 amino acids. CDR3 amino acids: CATSRKKGAEQYF. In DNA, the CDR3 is TGTGCCACCAGCAGAAAAAAGGGGGCCGAGCAGTACTTC. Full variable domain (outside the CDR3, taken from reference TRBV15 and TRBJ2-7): DAMVIQNPRYQVTQFGKPVTLSCSQTLNHNVMYWYQQKSSQAPKLLFHYYDKDFNNEADTPDNFQSRRPNTSFCFLDIRSPGLGDTAMYLCATSRKKGAEQYFGPGTRLTVT.

Here the CDR3 reads CASSLYSSGANVLTF. As DNA, the CDR3 is TGTGCCAGCAGCTTATACAGCTCTGGGGCCAACGTCCTGACTTTC. The J gene is TRBJ2-6, the V gene TRBV7-3; no clear D gene. The V end lost 2 bases, the J end lost 0 bases, and 5 bases lay between the germline ends. This CDR3 comprises 15 residues. Germline V CDR1 and CDR2: SGHTA, FQGTGA.

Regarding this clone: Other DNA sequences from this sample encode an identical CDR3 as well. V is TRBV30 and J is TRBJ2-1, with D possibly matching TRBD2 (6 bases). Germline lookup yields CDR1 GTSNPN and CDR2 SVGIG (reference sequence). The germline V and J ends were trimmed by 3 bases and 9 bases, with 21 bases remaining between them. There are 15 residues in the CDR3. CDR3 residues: CAWSVGLPPGIEQFF. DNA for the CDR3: TGTGCCTGGAGCGTGGGACTCCCTCCAGGTATTGAGCAGTTCTTC.

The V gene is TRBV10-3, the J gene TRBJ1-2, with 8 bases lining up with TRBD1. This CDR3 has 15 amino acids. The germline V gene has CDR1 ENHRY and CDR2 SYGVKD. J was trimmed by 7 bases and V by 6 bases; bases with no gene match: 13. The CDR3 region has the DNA TGTGCCATCAGGCCCCCAGGGGGCGGGCAGTTTGGCTACACCTTC. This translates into CAIRPPGGGQFGYTF.

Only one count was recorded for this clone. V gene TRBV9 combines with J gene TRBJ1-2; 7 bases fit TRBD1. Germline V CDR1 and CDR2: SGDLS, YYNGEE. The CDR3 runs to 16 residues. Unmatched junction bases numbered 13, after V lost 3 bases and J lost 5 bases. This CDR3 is CASSDRKAGDRYGYTF. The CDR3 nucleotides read TGTGCCAGCAGCGACCGCAAAGCCGGGGACAGATATGGCTACACCTTC. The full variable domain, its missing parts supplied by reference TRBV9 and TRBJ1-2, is DSGVTQTPKHLITATGQRVTLRCSPRSGDLSVYWYQQSLDQGLQFLIQYYNGEERAKGNILERFSAQQFPDLHSELNLSSLELGDSALYFCASSDRKAGDRYGYTFGSGTRLTVV.

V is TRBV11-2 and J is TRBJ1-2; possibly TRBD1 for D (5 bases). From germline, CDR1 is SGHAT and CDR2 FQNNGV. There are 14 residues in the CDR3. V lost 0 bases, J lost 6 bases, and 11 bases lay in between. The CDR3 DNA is TGTGCCAGCAGCTTAGATTACAGGACGGATGGCTACACCTTC. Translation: CASSLDYRTDGYTF.

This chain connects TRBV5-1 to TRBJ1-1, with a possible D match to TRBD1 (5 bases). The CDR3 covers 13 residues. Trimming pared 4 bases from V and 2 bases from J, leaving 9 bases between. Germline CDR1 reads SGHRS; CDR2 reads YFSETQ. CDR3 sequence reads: CASSTTANTEAFF. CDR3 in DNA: TGCGCCAGCAGCACGACAGCAAACACTGAAGCTTTCTTT.

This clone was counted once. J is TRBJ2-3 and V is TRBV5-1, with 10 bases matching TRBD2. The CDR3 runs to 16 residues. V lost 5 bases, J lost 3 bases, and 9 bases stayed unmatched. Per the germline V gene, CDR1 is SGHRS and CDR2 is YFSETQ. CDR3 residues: CASSLASGSNTDTQYF. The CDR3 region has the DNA TGCGCCAGCAGTCTGGCTAGCGGGAGTAATACAGATACGCAGTATTTT.

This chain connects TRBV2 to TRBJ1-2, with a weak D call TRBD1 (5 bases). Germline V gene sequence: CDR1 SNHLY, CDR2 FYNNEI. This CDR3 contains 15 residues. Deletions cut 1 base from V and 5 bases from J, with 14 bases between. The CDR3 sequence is CASSEGAGPGYGYTF. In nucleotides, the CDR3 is TGTGCCAGCAGTGAAGGAGCGGGGCCGGGGTATGGCTACACCTTC.